A selection of T cell receptor beta chains follows, all from one sample in a study of shared clonotypes between healthy human individuals. Clones were read by immunoSEQ multiplex PCR, and TCRdb kept only the in-frame ones, dropping some. The table has about 2 million clones, around 96% seen once; the top ten hold roughly 1.1%. Sequencing input: naive CD8+ T cells sorted from blood. Every receptor here comes from a man aged 18 to 35 in good health. Both conserved end residues are part of each CDR3. D genes are given only for firm matches. Where a row states a size, it is once, few, many or the class of an expanded clone; other rows omit it.

CDR3 protein,CDR3 DNA,J gene,V gene,clone size,D gene
CASSFGPNTEAFF,TGTGCTAGCAGCTTCGGCCCGAACACTGAAGCTTTCTTT,TRBJ1-1,TRBV7-7,-,-
CASSEGVTGAGDYEQYF,TGCGCCAGCAGCGAAGGGGTGACGGGAGCGGGAGACTACGAGCAGTACTTC,TRBJ2-7,TRBV4-1,-,TRBD2
CASSQDYGESSYEQYF,TGCGCCAGCAGCCAAGATTACGGGGAGAGCTCCTACGAGCAGTACTTC,TRBJ2-7,TRBV4-3,once,-
CAWSVGGGYTF,TGTGCCTGGAGTGTAGGGGGGGGCTACACCTTC,TRBJ1-2,TRBV30,-,-
CASSALQGAGGELFF,TGTGCCAGCAGTGCGTTACAGGGGGCTGGCGGGGAGCTGTTTTTT,TRBJ2-2,TRBV25-1,few,TRBD1
CASRDRGYSPLHF,TGTGCCAGCCGGGACAGGGGTTATTCACCCCTCCACTTT,TRBJ1-6,TRBV2,-,TRBD1
CASSPLAGSYEQYF,TGTGCCAGCAGCCCCTTAGCGGGATCCTACGAGCAGTACTTC,TRBJ2-7,TRBV5-4,-,TRBD2
CASTRTGGSEKLFF,TGCGCCAGCACCCGGACAGGGGGAAGTGAAAAACTGTTTTTT,TRBJ1-4,TRBV5-1,-,TRBD1
CASSFEGSPYNEQFF,TGTGCCAGCAGCTTTGAAGGGAGTCCCTACAATGAGCAGTTCTTC,TRBJ2-1,TRBV5-4,-,-
CASSEIAAANYGYTF,TGTGCCAGCAGTGAAATTGCGGCAGCCAACTATGGCTACACCTTC,TRBJ1-2,TRBV6-4,-,-
CASSAPGVPISTGGVETQYF,TGTGCCAGCAGCGCACCAGGGGTCCCTATTTCGACGGGAGGAGTTGAGACCCAGTACTTC,TRBJ2-5,TRBV9,-,-
CASSLGTGVNTEAFF,TGTGCCAGCAGCTTGGGCACAGGGGTGAACACTGAAGCTTTCTTT,TRBJ1-1,TRBV7-6,-,TRBD1
CASSWLPTHFLRSYEQYF,TGCGCCAGCAGCTGGCTACCCACCCACTTCCTCCGCTCCTACGAGCAGTACTTC,TRBJ2-7,TRBV5-1,-,-
CAWEDRGSYNEQFF,TGTGCCTGGGAGGACAGGGGTTCCTACAATGAGCAGTTCTTC,TRBJ2-1,TRBV30,-,TRBD1
CASSYEPYEQYF,TGTGCCAGCAGTTACGAGCCTTACGAGCAGTACTTC,TRBJ2-7,TRBV6-6,-,-
CASSLRGGNEQFF,TGTGCCAGCAGCTTACGGGGGGGTAATGAGCAGTTCTTC,TRBJ2-1,TRBV5-4,-,TRBD2
CASSLALGAGTSREQFF,TGTGCCAGCAGCTTAGCCCTAGGAGCGGGAACCTCAAGGGAGCAGTTCTTC,TRBJ2-1,TRBV7-9,once,TRBD2
CASSFFAGGGNQPQHF,TGTGCCAGCAGTTTCTTTGCTGGGGGCGGCAATCAGCCCCAGCATTTT,TRBJ1-5,TRBV28,-,-
CASSPSSPEDEQYF,TGTGCCAGTAGTCCCTCAAGCCCAGAGGACGAGCAGTACTTC,TRBJ2-7,TRBV19,-,-
CASSYRVTTGELFF,TGTGCCAGCAGTTACCGGGTCACCACCGGGGAGCTGTTTTTT,TRBJ2-2,TRBV6-5,-,-
CATSRTGVGETQYF,TGTGCCACCAGCAGGACAGGGGTAGGAGAGACCCAGTACTTC,TRBJ2-5,TRBV15,once,TRBD1
CASSLAPGLAVNEQFF,TGTGCCAGCAGCTTAGCGCCAGGACTAGCGGTTAATGAGCAGTTCTTC,TRBJ2-1,TRBV7-2,-,TRBD2
CASSQETWDVAGTDTQYF,TGCGCCAGCAGCCAAGAAACATGGGACGTCGCTGGGACAGATACGCAGTATTTT,TRBJ2-3,TRBV4-3,-,-
CASSYRGLVEQFF,TGTGCCAGCAGTTACCGTGGACTAGTAGAGCAGTTCTTC,TRBJ2-1,TRBV6-5,-,TRBD2
CASSRLDSLANTGELFF,TGCGCCAGCAGCCGCCTTGACAGTCTTGCGAACACCGGGGAGCTGTTTTTT,TRBJ2-2,TRBV4-1,few,-
CASSENPDQGNYGYTF,TGTGCCAGCAGCGAAAATCCTGATCAGGGGAACTATGGCTACACCTTC,TRBJ1-2,TRBV9,-,-
CASGYFLRGGETQYF,TGTGCTAGTGGTTACTTCCTCAGGGGAGGAGAGACCCAGTACTTC,TRBJ2-5,TRBV12-5,-,-
CASSLGQGSSEQYF,TGTGCCAGCAGCTTGGGACAGGGCTCGAGCGAGCAGTACTTC,TRBJ2-7,TRBV11-2,-,TRBD1
CASSQDSYLAGDEQFF,TGCGCCAGCAGCCAAGATTCTTACCTAGCGGGAGACGAGCAGTTCTTC,TRBJ2-1,TRBV4-3,-,TRBD2
CASVTPARSTEAFF,TGTGCCAGCGTGACCCCTGCCCGTAGCACTGAAGCTTTCTTT,TRBJ1-1,TRBV28,-,-
CASSIASGGELFF,TGTGCCAGTAGTATAGCAAGTGGCGGGGAGCTGTTTTTT,TRBJ2-2,TRBV19,-,-
CASSLALTHHEQYF,TGTGCCAGCAGCTTAGCCCTAACCCACCACGAGCAGTACTTC,TRBJ2-7,TRBV13,-,-
CASSPPQGTISGANVLTF,TGTGCCAGCAGTCCCCCGCAGGGGACAATCTCTGGGGCCAACGTCCTGACTTTC,TRBJ2-6,TRBV28,-,-
CASSSLVGTGWGNTEAFF,TGTGCCAGCAGCTCCTTGGTTGGGACAGGATGGGGGAACACTGAAGCTTTCTTT,TRBJ1-1,TRBV7-9,-,TRBD1
CASSLEPTNTEAFF,TGTGCCAGCAGCTTAGAACCCACAAACACTGAAGCTTTCTTT,TRBJ1-1,TRBV7-6,-,-
CAWDTSRGYTF,TGTGCCTGGGACACATCGAGGGGCTACACCTTC,TRBJ1-2,TRBV30,once,-
CASSQEVMNTGELFF,TGCGCCAGCAGCCAAGAAGTAATGAACACCGGGGAGCTGTTTTTT,TRBJ2-2,TRBV4-3,once,-
CASSLPSGSTDTQYF,TGTGCCAGCAGCTTACCTAGCGGAAGCACAGATACGCAGTATTTT,TRBJ2-3,TRBV7-9,-,TRBD2
CASSYVGELGYGYTF,TGTGCCAGCAGTTACGTTGGAGAGTTAGGCTATGGCTACACCTTC,TRBJ1-2,TRBV6-5,-,-
CASSQARTSGRQEQYF,TGCGCCAGCAGCCAAGCCCGGACTAGCGGAAGACAGGAGCAGTACTTC,TRBJ2-7,TRBV4-3,-,TRBD2